What follows are 5 T cell receptor beta chains derived from one specimen sequenced in a study of CD8 T cells in ankylosing spondylitis (dated by TCRdb to 2015 to 2018). Receptors were amplified or captured by 5' RACE. The reads were generated on an Illumina HiSeq 2500. TCRdb trimmed public reads at Q25 via fastp, called clones via MiXCR and kept in-frame beta chains. Each entry merges the rows of one CDR3 protein and shows their most common DNA and genes. For this sample there are roughly 150,000 distinct CDR3 sequences; 25% to 35% appear just once. The top ten hold around 6.2% of the sample. Sequenced sample: synovial fluid, either unsorted or a sorted T cell fraction (not recorded which). The receptors derive from a male donor with ankylosing spondylitis.

This chain uses TRBV20-1 with TRBJ1-1, with 8 positions matching TRBD1. V trimming: 1 base; J trimming: 1 base; junction bases outside the gene matches: 11. The CDR3 has 17 residues. Germline lookup yields CDR1 DFQATT and CDR2 SNEGSKA (reference sequence). CDR3: CSARAGGRGLRNTEAFF. The DNA for the CDR3 is TGCAGTGCTAGAGCGGGCGGCAGGGGGCTACGGAACACTGAAGCTTTCTTT.

J is TRBJ2-2 and V is TRBV9; D gene uncertain. Germline loops: CDR1 SGDLS, CDR2 YYNGEE. The CDR3 totals 14 residues. Trimming took 0 bases from V and 6 from J, leaving 9 bases between them. The CDR3 here is CASSVGYGSGELFF. CDR3 nucleotides: TGTGCCAGCAGCGTAGGGTACGGGTCCGGGGAGCTGTTTTTT.

This clonotype was seen only a few times. The chain has TRBV20-1 and TRBJ2-1; D might be TRBD1 or TRBD2, each matching 5 bases. Trimming stripped 5 bases from V and 2 bases from J, with 16 bases between. This CDR3 has 15 residues. Germline V gene lookup returns CDR1 DFQATT and CDR2 SNEGSKA (reference sequence). The CDR3 region is CSAPRGPSAYNEQFF. In nucleotides, the CDR3 is TGCAGTGCTCCCCGGGGCCCGAGCGCCTACAATGAGCAGTTCTTC.

This clonotype was seen only a few times. The chain couples TRBV4-2 to TRBJ2-2, with D uncertain. CDR3 length equals 14 residues. Germline values: CDR1 LGHNA, CDR2 YNFKEQ. Trimming stripped 1 base from V and 5 bases from J, with 8 bases between. CDR3 sequence (DNA): TGTGCCAGCAGCCAAGGCGACCTGACCGGGGAGCTGTTTTTT. It yields the protein CASSQGDLTGELFF.

The rearrangement uses TRBV6-1 and TRBJ1-3, with D possibly being TRBD1 (5 bases). The CDR3 is 14 residues long. The V gene's germline CDR1 is MNHNS and CDR2 SASEGT. Trimming stripped 6 bases from V and 2 bases from J, with 11 bases between. The DNA for the CDR3 is TGTGCCAGCAGCCGTGACAGTGCTGGAAACACCATATATTTT. Its translation: CASSRDSAGNTIYF.